This record concerns one T cell receptor beta chain sequence. There are many counts of this clonotype. Which antigen it targets is not known. Base qualities are missing; no much larger clone stands one base away. Trimming costs V 7 bases and J 8 bases, and their ends lie 18 bases apart. The germline V gene sets CDR1 to SQVTM and CDR2 to ANQGSEA. Its CDR3 holds 13 amino acids, cysteine through phenylalanine. The only DNA kept is the CDR3, 39 bases in frame from the first base. The sample originates from a study of blood T cells in healthy people across ages (dated by TCRdb to about 2015). About the full investigation: In model experiments, roughly one uniquely barcoded TCR beta cDNA molecule per two T cells was captured by template switching. Age-related changes in TCR beta repertoire diversity were measured in the study by deep sequencing normalized with unique cDNA molecular identifiers. For two donors (one aged 18 to 30 and one aged 80 or older), the study analyzed two additional independent replicas of 1 million unique cDNA reads from the same blood draw. The donors were divided into four age groups: young (average approximately 16 years), middle-aged (about 40), aged (approximately 62) and long-lived (roughly 88). To avoid experimental bias, donors of different ages were distributed randomly across sequencing lanes.

Findings and caveats that apply to the study as a whole: Compared with the aged group, the long-lived group had more naive CD4+ T cells, fewer expanded clones and increased TCR diversity, a pattern suggesting age selection. Observed TCR beta diversity correlated strongly with the percentage of naive T cells measured by flow cytometry. Conclusive comparison of naive and antigen-experienced compartments was prevented by the profiling of bulk unsorted PBMCs. Observed TCR beta diversity per million T cells fell roughly linearly with age, and a significant reduction was already apparent by age about 36. The CMV infection status of donors was not known, potentially confounding age-related changes in expanded clonotypes. Estimates of total diversity based on one million sequenced T cells were considered lower bounds and underestimates.

The receptor library was made with 5' RACE. Sequencing was carried out with an Illumina HiSeq 2500. A second PCR of roughly 6 to 12 cycles was run with a J-beta primer mix and a sample-barcoded 5' primer. A unique molecular identifier was introduced onto each TCR beta cDNA molecule by a template-switch 5' adaptor carrying 12 random nucleotides. Each sample yielded at least 3 million CDR3-containing paired-end reads. First-strand cDNA was synthesized from all RNA with the Mint cDNA synthesis kit, primed by a TRBC-specific oligonucleotide. All cDNA was treated with uracil-DNA glycosylase and then went through a first 18-cycle PCR with the universal primers M1SS and BC2_uni_R. The paper's data handling went like this. For normalization, 1 million high-quality reads, each with a distinct molecular identifier, were randomly selected from each sample. Instead of being binned into consensus sequences, reads that shared molecular identifiers were thrown out. MiTCR, with a Q25 quality threshold and the strictest error-elimination algorithm, was used for CDR3 identification, clonotype clustering and error correction. A nonparametric unseen species model using Euler transformation provided a lower-bound estimate of total TCR beta diversity. Through fastp at Q25 and MiXCR, TCRdb rebuilt clones from the public reads, retaining in-frame beta chains. Rows merge per CDR3 protein into single entries with the most common DNA and genes. These V and J calls derive from TCRdb rather than the authors' analysis. A total of approximately 1.5 million distinct CDR3 sequences appear in this sample, around 40% of them only once. 4% of the sample belongs to the ten largest clones.

Donors were under 40 systemically healthy Caucasian individuals from Russia aged roughly 6 to 90 years. Ten milliliters of peripheral blood were collected from each donor into EDTA-treated Vacutainer tubes. Ficoll-Paque density-gradient centrifugation was used to isolate PBMCs, with at least 6.5 million per sample. Trizol reagent was used to extract total RNA from PBMCs, with at least 6 micrograms per sample. The percentages of naive CD45RAhigh/CD27high T cells were determined by flow cytometry on a PBMC aliquot from every donor. The sequencing input was blood. The chain was built from TRBV29-1 and TRBJ2-1; the D gene is perhaps TRBD1, from 6 matching bases. This sequence originates from a woman younger than 30 in good health. The DNA sequence follows: TGCAGCGCCCCCCTCGTAGGGGGAGATGAGCAGTTCTTC. Its coded protein is CSAPLVGGDEQFF.